This TCR beta chain derives from a study of identical twins. Findings of the study overall: Insertion counts were lower in abundant cord blood beta clonotypes, a trend that memory repertoires did not show.

TCRdb itself ran the 5' RACE reads through MiXCR, one entry per CDR3 protein. The sample has 690,000 or so distinct CDR3 sequences; around 5.7% are singletons. To note about this clonotype: Its antigen is undetermined.

Looked up from germline, CDR1 is KGHDR and CDR2 is SFDVKD. Germline trimming cut 2 bases from V and 7 bases from J; bases unmatched to any gene: 7. The CDR3 is 15 amino acids. V usage is TRBV24-1 and J usage is TRBJ2-5; 9 bases are a match to TRBD1. Sequenced input: naive T cells sorted from blood. The sequence derives from a man younger than 35 in good health. The CDR3 nucleotides read TGTGCCACCAGTGATTACGGACAGGGGCGCGTGACCCAGTACTTC. Translating it yields CATSDYGQGRVTQYF.